The clone carrying this TCR beta chain has more than one count but fewer than ten. Antigen: not known. These data belong to a study of shared clonotypes between healthy human individuals. Overall study results and limits: Relative to memory subsets, naive subsets generally showed larger estimated richness. The study found lower generation probabilities in non-shared clonotypes than in those shared by all four donors.

Each subset's genomic DNA was split evenly across several immunoSEQ plates. Some clones are missing from TCRdb's copy, which holds only in-frame ones; the method was immunoSEQ multiplex PCR. Counted here are about 730,000 clones, around 77% occurring once; the ten biggest clones make up approximately 1.8%. CD4+ cell separation produced CD45RA+ naive and CD45RA-negative memory subsets. V gave up 6 bases and J gave up 0 bases; unmatched junction bases: 7. CDR3 length: 16 amino acids. Germline V gives CDR1 SGHNT, CDR2 YENEEA. This clonotype originated in a woman in her thirties in good health. Sequenced: memory CD4+ T cells sorted from blood. Subset indicated: CD45RA-negative fraction. The rearrangement uses TRBV11-3 and TRBJ1-1; TRBD1 matches 10 bases. The CDR3 here is CASRSGTGVLNTEAFF. The CDR3 bases are TGTGCCAGCAGGTCCGGGACAGGGGTTTTGAACACTGAAGCTTTCTTT.